The next 8 T cell receptor beta chains were all read from a single sample in a study of T cell responses to AZD1222 COVID-19 vaccine. Using immunoSEQ multiplex PCR, the repertoire was profiled, and TCRdb retains in-frame clones only, with some absent. Of under 200,000 clones detected, approximately 87% appear once; the ten largest clones hold 4.3%. This specimen consisted of peripheral blood, obtained 28 days after the second AZD1222 dose. The receptors derive from an adult who received the AZD1222 COVID-19 vaccine.

V gene TRBV3-1 (or the pseudogene TRBV3-2) combines with J gene TRBJ2-3, with D uncertain. Looked up from germline, CDR1 is LGHDT and CDR2 is YNNKEL (reference sequence). This CDR3 is 15 amino acids long. V lost 3 bases, J lost 1 base, and 11 bases lay in between. CDR3: CASSHRRSGTDTQYF. As DNA, the CDR3 is TGTGCCAGCAGCCACCGCCGATCTGGCACAGATACGCAGTATTTT.

This clone came up once. The rearrangement uses TRBV6-5 and TRBJ1-1; possibly TRBD1 for D (5 bases). CDR1 MNHEY and CDR2 SVGAGI come from the germline V gene. Deletions cut 4 bases from V and 12 bases from J, with 15 bases between. This CDR3 spans 12 amino acids. CDR3 DNA: TGTGCCAGCAGTTCGGGCGGCAGGGTAACTTTCTTT. This gives the protein CASSSGGRVTFF.

The chain couples TRBV11-2 to TRBJ2-1; 8 positions agree with TRBD1. Trimming removed 5 bases from V and 7 bases from J; junction bases left unmatched: 10. CDR1 and CDR2 from the germline V gene are SGHAT and FQNNGV. The CDR3 runs to 15 residues. The CDR3 is CASSPARTGMNEQFF. CDR3 in DNA: TGTGCCAGCAGCCCCGCGCGGACAGGGATGAATGAGCAGTTCTTC. Looking up the rest from reference TRBV11-2 and TRBJ2-1 gives the full variable domain: EAGVAQSPRYKIIEKRQSVAFWCNPISGHATLYWYQQILGQGPKLLIQFQNNGVVDDSQLPKDRFSAERLKGVDSTLKIQPAKLEDSAVYLCASSPARTGMNEQFFGPGTRLTVL.

The V call is TRBV6-5, the J call TRBJ2-1; TRBD1 might be the D (5 bases). Germline V gene data show CDR1 as MNHEY and CDR2 as SVGAGI. This CDR3 region has 15 residues. V lost 2 bases, J lost 9 bases, and 17 bases lay in between. CDR3 nucleotide sequence: TGTGCCAGCAGTTACCCTGCTACAGGTTATGGTGAGCAGTTCTTC. Translation gives CASSYPATGYGEQFF.

The CDR3 DNA reads as TGCACCAGCAGCATAGTACCGAACACTGAAGCTTTCTTT. Protein sequence: CTSSIVPNTEAFF. The chain recombines TRBV1 with TRBJ1-1. TRBV1 is designated a pseudogene. This CDR3 region has 13 residues.

This chain connects TRBV7-3 to TRBJ1-5, with D possibly being TRBD1 (6 bases). Deletions cut 2 bases from V and 0 bases from J, with 23 bases between. The CDR3 is 20 residues long. The germline gives CDR1 SGHTA, CDR2 FQGTGA. CDR3 residues: CASSLLRFRDIRYSNQPQHF. The CDR3 bases are TGTGCCAGCAGCTTACTCCGCTTTCGGGACATCCGCTATAGCAATCAGCCCCAGCATTTT.

The chain couples TRBV27 to TRBJ1-5; D not resolved. This CDR3 region has 13 residues. CDR1 is MNHEY, CDR2 SMNVEV, per germline (reference sequence). Trimming stripped 5 bases from V and 0 bases from J, with 5 bases between. The CDR3 DNA reads as TGTGCCAGCAGTCCGTATAGCAATCAGCCCCAGCATTTT. This translates into CASSPYSNQPQHF.

The J gene is TRBJ1-2, the V gene TRBV5-1; TRBD1 might be the D (6 bases). Per germline, CDR1 SGHRS and CDR2 YFSETQ. The CDR3 consists of 14 residues. Trimming cost V 4 bases and J 4 bases, with 14 bases left between them. CDR3: CASSPMTGSYGYTF. CDR3 bases: TGCGCCAGCAGCCCGATGACAGGTTCCTATGGCTACACCTTC.